The sample holds one count of the clone carrying this TCR beta chain. Method: immunoSEQ multiplex PCR; TCRdb's copy keeps in-frame clones and lacks some. The data contain more than 15,000 clones, 94% of them singletons. V trimming: 6 bases; J trimming: 0 bases; junction bases outside the gene matches: 4. The CDR3 loop spans 15 amino acids. Germline V lookup: CDR1 MNHNS, CDR2 SASEGT. Cells defined as naive were viable CD3+CD4+ or CD3+CD8+ and CCR7+CD45RA+CD45RO-CD95-CD27+CD28+. The data are from a study of T cells after posttransplantation cyclophosphamide. The receptor was derived from a woman aged 50 to 60 in good health and a related stem cell transplant donor. Material: naive CD4+ T cells sorted from blood. The rearrangement uses TRBV6-1 and TRBJ1-4; 7 nucleotides match TRBD1. The CDR3 here is CASRGQPATNEKLFF. Here the CDR3 DNA reads TGTGCCAGCAGGGGACAGCCTGCAACTAATGAAAAACTGTTTTTT.